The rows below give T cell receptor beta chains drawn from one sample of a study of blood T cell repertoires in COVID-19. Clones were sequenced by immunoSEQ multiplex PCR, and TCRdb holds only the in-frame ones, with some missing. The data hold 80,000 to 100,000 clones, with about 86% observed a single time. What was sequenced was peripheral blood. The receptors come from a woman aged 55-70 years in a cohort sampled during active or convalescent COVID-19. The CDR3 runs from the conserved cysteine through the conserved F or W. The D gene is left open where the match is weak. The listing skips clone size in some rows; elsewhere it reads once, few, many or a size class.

TGCGCCAGCAGCTTGGCGACTTCTGGGGCCAACGTCCTGACTTTC CASSLATSGANVLTF TRBJ2-6 NA TRBV5-1 NA
TGCGCCAGCAGCTTGGGGCTAGCGGGAGCGAGGGAGACCCAGTACTTC CASSLGLAGARETQYF TRBJ2-5 NA TRBV5-1 TRBD2
TGTGCCAGCAGTCCGAGGACAGGTTCTAATCAGCCCCAGCATTTT CASSPRTGSNQPQHF TRBJ1-5 NA TRBV6-5 TRBD1
TGTGCCAGCAGTGAGGGACTAGCGGGAGGGCCAGACGAGCAGTACTTC CASSEGLAGGPDEQYF TRBJ2-7 NA TRBV28 TRBD2
TGCGCCAGCAGCATAGGACAGGCGAATAATGAAAAACTGTTTTTT CASSIGQANNEKLFF TRBJ1-4 NA TRBV5-1 TRBD1
TGTGCCAGCACCAGACAGGGGGCCTCTGGAAACACCATATATTTT CASTRQGASGNTIYF TRBJ1-3 once TRBV7-9 TRBD1
TGTGCCATCAGTGAGTCTCAGGGATCAGGAAACACCATATATTTT CAISESQGSGNTIYF TRBJ1-3 NA TRBV10-3 NA
TGTGCCAGCTCACCCCTCGAGGGTCCCACCTCGAATTTT CASSPLEGPTSNF TRBJ1-3 NA TRBV18 NA
TGTGCCAGCAGTTTCGTCGGAGGGCGCTATGGCTACACCTTC CASSFVGGRYGYTF TRBJ1-2 NA TRBV6-5 NA
TGTGCCAGCAGCCCAGGGGCGGATCAGCCCCAGCATTTT CASSPGADQPQHF TRBJ1-5 NA TRBV7-2 NA
TGTGCCAGCAGTTACTCCCCCGCTAACTATGGCTACACCTTC CASSYSPANYGYTF TRBJ1-2 NA TRBV6-5 NA
TGCAGCATTGCGGTCAGGGGTGGGGTTTATGGCTACACCTTC CSIAVRGGVYGYTF TRBJ1-2 NA TRBV29-1 NA
TGTGCCAGCAGACGACAACCGAACACCGGGGAGCTGTTTTTT CASRRQPNTGELFF TRBJ2-2 NA TRBV9 NA